The present entry profiles one T cell receptor (beta chain) with its context. Its specific antigen is unknown. Base qualities are not provided; no much larger clone lies one nucleotide away. Each donor gave one peripheral blood draw, roughly 0.12 L on average, collected into heparinised tubes. Using a panel that included CD45RO, CCR7, CD25, CD127, CD95 and CD27, naive, central memory, regulatory and stem cell-like memory CD4+ T cells were sorted on a BD FACSAria II. Every sorted population had a purity above 95%. PBMCs were isolated immediately by Lymphoprep density gradient centrifugation and stained directly without culture. Samples were stained and sorted in pairs, with one healthy donor and one patient per experiment, so that batch effects were minimized. The data are from a study of beta chain features in type 1 diabetes listed by TCRdb under 2018. Study-wide context: Patients and healthy donors did not differ in mean age, gender distribution, total cell number or subset yield. A total of 107,917,701 sorted cells were examined across all samples, and RNA yield correlated strongly with the number of cells per subset. In the study, TCRB repertoires of sorted circulating CD4+ T cell subsets from recently diagnosed type 1 diabetes patients were compared with those of matched healthy donors. Regulatory and stem cell-like memory subsets were isolated from only 8 patients and 8 healthy donors, whereas naive and central memory subsets came from all 28 donors.

All of the isolated RNA was reverse transcribed with the High Capacity cDNA Reverse Transcription Kit, so expressed TCRB transcripts were sequenced. Naive, central memory and regulatory T cell samples underwent deep immunoSEQ sequencing, averaging around 3.9 million total reads per sample. After sorted cells were lysed in RLT buffer, RNA was extracted with DNase-treated RNeasy Micro or Mini kits, with the choice depending on cell number. To prevent cross-contamination, every cell subset was processed on its own, while patient and healthy donor samples were processed together. The immunoSEQ multiplex PCR was used to amplify TCRB sequences from cDNA, generating 87-bp fragments that spanned the CDR3 region. Amplicons were sequenced on the Illumina HiSeq platform. Per the authors' processing: PCR bias was computationally corrected using synthetic template baselines, reads within Hamming distance 2 were collapsed, and singletons that could not be merged were discarded. Reads were aligned to IMGT to assign V, D and J genes, CDR3 length, and insertions or deletions at six rearrangement sites. Within each subset, clonotype counts were normalized to the number of sorted cells before true diversity and Gini coefficients were calculated with the tcR R package. The overlap coefficient, calculated on TCRB nucleotide sequences, was used to measure repertoire sharing. As a proxy for the pre-selection repertoire, out-of-frame TCRB sequences from naive cells were analyzed. TCRdb limited this immuneACCESS table to in-frame rearrangements with V and J called. A share of clones is missing; checked studies link under half to unresolved V genes, and the rest is unexplained. V and J calls and clone size come straight from that table; D and trimming were deduced from the DNA. Recorded for this sample are a few hundred thousand clones; about 15% of them occurred a single time. Of the sample, more than 0.015% is held by the ten largest clones.

Overall study outcomes, separate from this receptor: At VDJ recombination sites, type 1 diabetes patients had fewer insertions and more deleted nucleotides, which implies abnormalities in thymic rearrangement. Because small numbers of individuals were included in the HLA sub-analyses, any influence of HLA type on TCRB rearrangement was left unresolved. The naive, central memory and regulatory TCRB repertoires appeared to resemble one another more closely among patients than among healthy donors. In all four CD4+ subsets, TCRB CDR3 length was moderately but significantly shorter in type 1 diabetes patients. Because cDNA was sequenced instead of genomic DNA, activated cells with high expression could be over-represented, although the groups did not differ in activation or CD3 levels. Shorter templates might be favored by PCR, yet because patient and control samples were amplified and corrected together, any such skew would affect both groups equally.

V is pruned by 1 base and J by 0 bases, leaving 9 bases of the junction without a gene match. Its CDR3 holds 18 amino acids, cysteine through phenylalanine. Only CDR3 DNA remains: 54 bases, in frame from the first base. CDR1 SGHVS and CDR2 FQNEAQ are derived from the germline V gene. The source is a man younger than 35 with type 1 diabetes. The sequenced sample was naive CD4+ T cells from blood. This specimen's cell subset or site label, interpreted: true naive CD4+ T cells. The chain uses TRBV7-8 and TRBJ2-4, with 7 central nucleotides matching TRBD1. The bases read TGTGCCAGCAGCTTAGGGCCCCACAGGACAGGAGCCAAAAACATTCAGTACTTC. Its coded protein is CASSLGPHRTGAKNIQYF.